This TCR beta chain was found in a study of monozygotic twins with inflammatory bowel disease. TCRdb reprocessed the 5' RACE reads and reports one entry per CDR3 protein, with no DNA. This sample's clone table lists about 330,000 distinct CDR3 sequences. The CDR3 sequence is 13 residues long. Germline-derived CDR1 and CDR2 are SGHRS and YFSETQ. This sequence joins TRBV5-1 and TRBJ1-6. This receptor was obtained from a human donor with ulcerative colitis or Crohn's disease, or a healthy co-twin of an affected twin (not recorded which). Sequenced material: blood. The CDR3: CASSPEGNSPLHF.